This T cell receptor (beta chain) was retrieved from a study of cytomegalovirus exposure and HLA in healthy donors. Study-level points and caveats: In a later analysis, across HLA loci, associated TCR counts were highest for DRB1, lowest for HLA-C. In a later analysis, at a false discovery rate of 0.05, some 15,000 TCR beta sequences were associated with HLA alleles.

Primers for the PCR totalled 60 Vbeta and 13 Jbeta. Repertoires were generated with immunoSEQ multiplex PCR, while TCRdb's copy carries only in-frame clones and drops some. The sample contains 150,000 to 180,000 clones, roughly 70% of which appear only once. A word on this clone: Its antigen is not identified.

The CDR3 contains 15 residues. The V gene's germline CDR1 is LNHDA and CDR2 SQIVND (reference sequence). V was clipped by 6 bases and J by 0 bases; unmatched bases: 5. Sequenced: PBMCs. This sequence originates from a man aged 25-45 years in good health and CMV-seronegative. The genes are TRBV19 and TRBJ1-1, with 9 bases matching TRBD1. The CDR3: CASRGTGSMNTEAFF. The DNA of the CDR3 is TGTGCCAGTAGGGGGACAGGGAGTATGAACACTGAAGCTTTCTTT.